The 22 T cell receptor beta chains below come from one sample, sequenced in a study of blood T cell repertoires in COVID-19. The table came from immunoSEQ multiplex PCR; TCRdb's copy has only in-frame clones and leaves some out. The sample has 45,000 or so clones; around nine tenths are singletons. Material: peripheral blood. The origin of the receptors is a man between 40 and 49 years old with COVID-19, enrolled during active disease.

The rearrangement uses TRBV5-1 and TRBJ2-1; 8 bases map to TRBD2. CDR1 and CDR2 (germline): SGHRS, YFSETQ. This CDR3 contains 16 residues. J gave up 2 bases and V 1 base, and 5 bases lay outside the gene matches. DNA for the CDR3: TGCGCCAGCAGCTTGTTAGCGGGGAGGGCCTACAATGAGCAGTTCTTC. This translates into CASSLLAGRAYNEQFF.

The chain is built from TRBV6-2 or TRBV6-3 and TRBJ2-3; 9 bases are shared with TRBD1. Germline loops: CDR1 MNHEY, CDR2 SVGEGT. The CDR3 contains 15 residues. With V trimmed by 6 bases and J by 9 bases, 13 bases remained unmatched. The CDR3 loop is CASSSPDRGFGTQYF. The CDR3 region has the DNA TGTGCCAGCAGCTCCCCGGACAGGGGTTTTGGAACGCAGTATTTT.

V and J are TRBV4-2 and TRBJ1-5, with 8 nucleotides matching TRBD1. From germline, CDR1 is LGHNA and CDR2 YNFKEQ. The CDR3 runs to 15 residues. The trim removed 1 base at V and 5 bases at J, leaving 4 bases unmatched. In nucleotides, the CDR3 is TGTGCCAGCAGCCAAGCAGGGGGCTGGGATCAGCCCCAGCATTTT. Translating it yields CASSQAGGWDQPQHF.

This clone was detected only a few times. This chain connects TRBV4-1 to TRBJ2-1; weak D call: TRBD2 (6 bases). This CDR3 region has 15 residues. The V and J ends lost 1 base and 11 bases respectively, with 18 bases between them. Germline V gives CDR1 MGHRA, CDR2 YSYEKL. The CDR3, as DNA: TGCGCCAGCAGCCAAGGACCGGGAGCACTCTCCAAGCAGTTCTTC. Translation: CASSQGPGALSKQFF.

The chain uses TRBV10-3 and TRBJ1-3, with a weak D call TRBD1 (5 bases). This CDR3 has 17 amino acids. Germline V lookup: CDR1 ENHRY, CDR2 SYGVKD. V was cut by 2 bases and J by 0 bases, with 14 bases left in between. CDR3 bases: TGTGCCATCAGTGAGCTTCTTAACAGGACCTCTGGAAACACCATATATTTT. It is translated as CAISELLNRTSGNTIYF.

The rearrangement uses TRBV2 and TRBJ2-7, with D maybe TRBD1 (5 bases). Germline-derived CDR1 and CDR2 are SNHLY and FYNNEI. The length of the CDR3 is 12 residues. V was shortened by 3 bases and J by 7 bases, with 10 bases between the two germline ends. CDR3 residues: CASSDDAGEQYF. DNA for the CDR3: TGTGCCAGCAGTGACGACGCAGGGGAGCAGTACTTC.

The V and J genes are TRBV2 and TRBJ1-4; 9 nucleotides align to TRBD1. The junction had 6 bases not matched to a gene; V was cut back by 8 bases and J by 8 bases. The CDR3 runs 13 residues. Germline CDR1 SNHLY, CDR2 FYNNEI. The CDR3 reads CASGTGREEKLFF. The CDR3 region has the DNA TGTGCCAGCGGGACAGGGCGGGAAGAAAAACTGTTTTTT.

V gene TRBV19 combines with J gene TRBJ1-3; 7 positions agree with TRBD1. Trimming removed 7 bases from V and 0 bases from J; junction bases left unmatched: 6. Germline V lookup: CDR1 LNHDA, CDR2 SQIVND (reference sequence). CDR3 length: 15 residues. The CDR3 loop is CASTLGDSSGNTIYF. CDR3 bases: TGTGCCAGTACCCTTGGGGACAGCTCTGGAAACACCATATATTTT.

This clone has only a few counts. The chain uses TRBV4-1 and TRBJ1-2; the match to TRBD1 covers 9 bases. Trimming at V came to 0 bases and at J to 4 bases, leaving 6 bases not matched to a gene. This CDR3 has 16 residues. The germline V gene encodes CDR1 MGHRA and CDR2 YSYEKL. The CDR3 nucleotides are TGCGCCAGCAGCCAAGAAGACACAGGGGGCGGCTATGGCTACACCTTC. Translating it yields CASSQEDTGGGYGYTF.

V usage is TRBV28 and J usage is TRBJ2-7; TRBD1 might be the D (6 bases). The length of the CDR3 is 15 residues. Germline lookup yields CDR1 MDHEN and CDR2 SYDVKM. Trimming took 4 bases from V and 9 from J, leaving 22 bases between them. DNA of the CDR3: TGTGCCAGCAGTTCGTCCGGACAGTTCAGTATCGGGCAGTACTTC. Its protein is CASSSSGQFSIGQYF.

The chain links TRBV4-1 to TRBJ2-7, with a weak D call TRBD2 (6 bases). V was shortened by 3 bases and J by 3 bases, with 21 bases between the two germline ends. Germline CDR1 MGHRA, CDR2 YSYEKL. The CDR3 is 17 amino acids. The CDR3 is CASSQGDFSFRNYEQYF. CDR3 DNA: TGCGCCAGCAGCCAGGGGGACTTCAGTTTTCGAAACTACGAGCAGTACTTC.

The chain combines TRBV7-8 with TRBJ2-1, with D possibly being TRBD2 (5 bases). CDR1 and CDR2 from the germline V gene are SGHVS and FQNEAQ. The V end lost 1 base, the J end lost 5 bases, and 12 bases lay between the germline ends. The CDR3 is 15 residues long. The CDR3 protein is CASSLDGEGDNEQFF. For the CDR3, the DNA is TGTGCCAGCAGCTTAGATGGCGAGGGCGACAATGAGCAGTTCTTC. The complete variable domain, with remaining parts taken from reference TRBV7-8 and TRBJ2-1, reads GAGVSQSPRYKVAKRGQDVALRCDPISGHVSLFWYQQALGQGPEFLTYFQNEAQLDKSGLPSDRFFAERPEGSVSTLKIQRTQQEDSAVYLCASSLDGEGDNEQFFGPGTRLTVL.

The chain employs TRBV7-3 and TRBJ1-6; D not certain. The CDR3 runs 15 residues. CDR1 and CDR2 from the germline V gene are SGHTA and FQGTGA. V lost 5 bases and J 7 bases, leaving 15 bases between the germline ends. CDR3 sequence: CASSLPAVGNSPLHF. In nucleotides, the CDR3 is TGTGCCAGCAGCCTTCCAGCGGTGGGGAATTCACCCCTCCACTTT.

The chain joins TRBV18 to TRBJ2-2; 10 bases line up with TRBD1. Germline values: CDR1 KGHSH, CDR2 LQKENI. Trimming cost V 6 bases and J 6 bases; bases outside gene matches: 7. This CDR3 comprises 15 residues. The CDR3 region has the DNA TGTGCCAGCTCCCGTGACAGGGGGCTGGCCGGGGAGCTGTTTTTT. It is translated as CASSRDRGLAGELFF.

The J gene is TRBJ2-7, the V gene TRBV11-2; 7 bases are a match to TRBD2. This CDR3 contains 14 residues. After removal of 0 bases from V and 1 base from J, the junction contained 0 bases not matched to a gene. The germline gives CDR1 SGHAT, CDR2 FQNNGV. The CDR3 coding sequence is TGTGCCAGCAGCTTAGAAGCGGGATCCTACGAGCAGTACTTC. Protein sequence: CASSLEAGSYEQYF. Drawing the rest from reference TRBV11-2 and TRBJ2-7, the complete variable domain is EAGVAQSPRYKIIEKRQSVAFWCNPISGHATLYWYQQILGQGPKLLIQFQNNGVVDDSQLPKDRFSAERLKGVDSTLKIQPAKLEDSAVYLCASSLEAGSYEQYFGPGTRLTVT.

CDR3 loop: CASSPTSGGTPEQFF. The CDR3 region has the DNA TGTGCCAGTAGCCCGACTAGCGGGGGGACCCCTGAGCAGTTCTTC. The chain employs TRBV19 and TRBJ2-1; 13 nucleotides align to TRBD2. After removal of 6 bases from V and 9 bases from J, the junction contained 8 bases not matched to a gene. Looked up from germline, CDR1 is LNHDA and CDR2 is SQIVND (reference sequence). The CDR3 runs 15 residues.

This chain links TRBV6-5 with TRBJ1-1; D remains ambiguous. The germline V and J ends were trimmed by 8 bases and 2 bases, with 12 bases remaining between them. The CDR3 covers 13 residues. In germline, CDR1 is MNHEY, CDR2 SVGAGI. The CDR3 loop reads CASPSDFNTEAFF. In DNA form, the CDR3 reads TGTGCCAGCCCTTCGGACTTTAACACTGAAGCTTTCTTT.

The V and J genes are TRBV5-1 and TRBJ2-1; 12 positions match TRBD1. The V gene end was trimmed by 3 bases and the J gene end by 1 base; junction bases not matched to a gene: 11. Germline V gene sequence: CDR1 SGHRS, CDR2 YFSETQ. The CDR3 spans 19 residues. CDR3 in DNA: TGCGCCAGCAGCTATAACCCGGGACAGGGGGCCGCATCCTACAATGAGCAGTTCTTC. Its translation: CASSYNPGQGAASYNEQFF.

V and J are TRBV12-5 and TRBJ2-1; D might be TRBD2 (6 bases). Germline CDR1 reads LGHNT; CDR2 reads FRNRAP. The CDR3 spans 17 residues. The ends were cut back, 1 base at V and 0 bases at J, with 13 bases in the middle. This chain's CDR3 is CASGLGLGRNSYNEQFF. CDR3 nucleotides: TGTGCTAGTGGTTTGGGTTTGGGGAGGAACTCCTACAATGAGCAGTTCTTC. The full variable domain, in which reference TRBV12-5 and TRBJ2-1 provide the parts outside the CDR3, is DARVTQTPRHKVTEMGQEVTMRCQPILGHNTVFWYRQTMMQGLELLAYFRNRAPLDDSGMPKDRFSAEMPDATLATLKIQPSEPRDSAVYFCASGLGLGRNSYNEQFFGPGTRLTVL.

This clone was detected a few times. The chain carries TRBV28 and TRBJ2-7, with 10 bases lining up with TRBD1. CDR1 is MDHEN, CDR2 SYDVKM, per germline. V shed 7 bases, J shed 13 bases, and the junction held 13 bases outside the gene matches. This CDR3 contains 13 residues. The CDR3 sequence: CASTPTGGRNTYF. CDR3 coding DNA: TGTGCCAGCACCCCGACAGGGGGCCGGAACACCTACTTC.

The rearrangement uses TRBV13 and TRBJ1-1, with 7 bases matching TRBD1. Germline CDR1 reads PRHDT; CDR2 reads FYEKMQ (reference sequence). This CDR3 region has 15 residues. V shed 4 bases, J shed 0 bases, and the junction held 5 bases outside the gene matches. Here the CDR3 reads CASSSSGTVNTEAFF. DNA of the CDR3: TGTGCCAGCAGCTCCTCCGGGACAGTGAACACTGAAGCTTTCTTT. The complete variable domain, with remaining parts taken from reference TRBV13 and TRBJ1-1, reads AAGVIQSPRHLIKEKRETATLKCYPIPRHDTVYWYQQGPGQDPQFLISFYEKMQSDKGSIPDRFSAQQFSDYHSELNMSSLELGDSALYFCASSSSGTVNTEAFFGQGTRLTVV.

This clone was observed a single time. This sequence joins TRBV10-3 and TRBJ2-2; TRBD1 agrees at 7 bases. The V gene's germline CDR1 is ENHRY and CDR2 SYGVKD. The trim removed 8 bases at V and 1 base at J, leaving 4 bases unmatched. The CDR3 is 14 residues long. The CDR3 region is CAIRTGGNTGELFF. The CDR3 DNA is TGTGCCATCCGGACAGGCGGGAACACCGGGGAGCTGTTTTTT.